This TCR beta chain was sequenced during a study of blood T cell repertoires in COVID-19. Across the whole study: From the United States, Italy and Spain came samples of acute and convalescent COVID-19. Sources were T cells, B-cell-depleted T cells, or PBMCs; the material itself was cDNA or gDNA.

Profiling relied on immunoSEQ multiplex PCR, and the TCRdb table lists in-frame clones only, not all of them. Here the sample spans 150,000 to 200,000 clones, 85% being singletons. Seattle patient enrollment occurred during active infection, with longitudinal follow-up thereafter. The sequence was collected from a woman older than 75 with COVID-19, enrolled during active disease. Sequences were obtained from peripheral blood.

In DNA, the CDR3 is TGTGCCAGCAGCAACCGGGACAGGGTTGATCAGCCCCAGCATTTT. Translating gives CASSNRDRVDQPQHF. The genes are TRBV21-1 and TRBJ1-5; the D call in the table, TRBD1, was not verified against the DNA. TRBV21-1 is noted as a pseudogene. CDR3 size: 15 residues.